The rows below give T cell receptor beta chains drawn from one sample of a study of cytomegalovirus exposure and HLA in healthy donors. Using immunoSEQ multiplex PCR, the repertoire was profiled, and TCRdb retains in-frame clones only, with some absent. The data contain approximately 140,000 clones, approximately 60% of them singletons. The sample consisted of PBMCs. The receptors were sampled from a woman in her sixties or seventies in good health and CMV-seropositive. Each CDR3 is given with its conserved first and last residue. D genes are given only for firm matches. Size values are once, few and many counts, or a class for expanded clones, and some rows have none.

CDR3 DNA	CDR3 protein	D gene	V gene	clone size	J gene
TGTGCCAGCAGTTACATACACAGGGACGAGCAGTACTTC	CASSYIHRDEQYF	NA	TRBV6-5	NA	TRBJ2-7
TGTGCCAGCAGCGTAGCTACGGGGATTGGTGGTGAAAAACTGTTTTTT	CASSVATGIGGEKLFF	NA	TRBV9	NA	TRBJ1-4
TGTGCCAGCAGCGACCAAGCGGGAGTCGGCTACAATGAGCAGTTCTTC	CASSDQAGVGYNEQFF	TRBD2	TRBV7-7	NA	TRBJ2-1
TGTGCCAGCAGCTTGATCGCAGGGTACAATGAGCAGTTCTTC	CASSLIAGYNEQFF	NA	TRBV5-4	NA	TRBJ2-1
TGCGCCAGCAGCCAGTCCGATGCCCTCACAGATACGCAGTATTTT	CASSQSDALTDTQYF	NA	TRBV5-1	NA	TRBJ2-3
TGTGCCAGCAGTCCCTACAACTATGGCTACACCTTC	CASSPYNYGYTF	NA	TRBV28	NA	TRBJ1-2
TGTGCCAGCAGCTTTAGGGACACAGCTAACTATGGCTACACCTTC	CASSFRDTANYGYTF	NA	TRBV7-2	NA	TRBJ1-2
TGTGCCAGCAGCTCCGGACTAGCGGGAGTCTCTGGGGCCAACGTCCTGACTTTC	CASSSGLAGVSGANVLTF	TRBD2	TRBV7-2	few	TRBJ2-6
TGTGCCAGCAGAGGACAGGGGGACACCGGGGAGCTGTTTTTT	CASRGQGDTGELFF	TRBD1	TRBV11-3	NA	TRBJ2-2
TGTGCCAGCAGCCTCTACGAGCAGTACTTC	CASSLYEQYF	NA	TRBV27	NA	TRBJ2-7
TGTGCCAGCAGCCCGCAGGCCACACTAGCGGGAGGGAGGGAGACCCAGTACTTC	CASSPQATLAGGRETQYF	TRBD2	TRBV9	NA	TRBJ2-5
TGTGCCAGTAGGGGCCGAGGAGGGAACACTGAAGCTTTCTTT	CASRGRGGNTEAFF	NA	TRBV19	few	TRBJ1-1
TGCGCCAGCAGCCCCGTACTAGCGGTTGCCTACGAGCAGTACTTC	CASSPVLAVAYEQYF	TRBD2	TRBV4-1	few	TRBJ2-7
TGTGCCAGCAGCTGGGACTCTAGAGGGGAGACCCAGTACTTC	CASSWDSRGETQYF	NA	TRBV7-9	NA	TRBJ2-5
TGTGCCAGCAGTTTGGGACAGGGGGCCTACGAGCAGTACTTC	CASSLGQGAYEQYF	TRBD1	TRBV28	NA	TRBJ2-7
TGTGCCAGCAGCTTGGAGGCAGGGCCTATGGCCAAAAACATTCAGTACTTC	CASSLEAGPMAKNIQYF	NA	TRBV5-6	NA	TRBJ2-4
TGTGCCAGTAGGGGCAATATCCAGGGTAATGAGCAGTTCTTC	CASRGNIQGNEQFF	NA	TRBV19	NA	TRBJ2-1
TGTGCCAGCAGTACGCCAGCGTTTAACTACGAGCAGTACTTC	CASSTPAFNYEQYF	NA	TRBV28	NA	TRBJ2-7
TGTGCCAGCAGTGATCGGGGTACTGGAGCTTTCTTT	CASSDRGTGAFF	NA	TRBV6-1	NA	TRBJ1-1
TGTGCCAGCAGCCCTGGACAGGGGGGTGGCTACACCTTC	CASSPGQGGGYTF	TRBD1	TRBV7-2	NA	TRBJ1-2
TGTGCCAGCAGCCGAGCAGGGGCATGGCGGAACACTGAAGCTTTCTTT	CASSRAGAWRNTEAFF	NA	TRBV5-4	NA	TRBJ1-1